This TCR beta chain emerged from a study of cytomegalovirus exposure and HLA in healthy donors. Study summary: Drawn from HLA-typed donors, around 85 million unique TCRs were held in an early data release.

Amplification used 60 Vbeta primers and 13 Jbeta primers. Method: immunoSEQ multiplex PCR; TCRdb's copy keeps in-frame clones and lacks some. The ten most abundant clones cover about 8% of a sample with approximately 45,000 clones. This clone ranks as medium-sized in terms of frequency. Its antigen is still unknown. Study-level findings and limits: The CMV antigen specificity of a few CMV-associated chains was confirmed through in vitro analysis.

Donors consisted of healthy bone marrow donors. Trimming pared 3 bases from V and 12 bases from J, leaving 15 bases between. This CDR3 contains 12 residues. Germline lookup yields CDR1 SGDLS and CDR2 YYNGEE. This clonotype was obtained from a male donor in good health and CMV-seronegative. The chain recombines TRBV9 with TRBJ1-2, with D possibly TRBD1 on 5 matching bases. Sequences were obtained from PBMCs. In DNA, the CDR3 is TGTGCCAGCAGCGGACATGGGACTCTTGACACCTTC. Translated, it gives CASSGHGTLDTF.